Each of the 11 T cell receptor beta chains below was sequenced from the same sample in a study of blood T cell repertoires in COVID-19. The protocol was immunoSEQ multiplex PCR, while the TCRdb copy is restricted to in-frame clones and leaves out a portion. The data hold 150,000 to 200,000 clones, with roughly 86% observed a single time. The source material was peripheral blood. These receptors all come from a middle-aged man who had recovered from COVID-19.

This clone came up once. The chain links TRBV5-4 to TRBJ2-5; D possibly corresponds to TRBD2 (6 bases). The V end lost 10 bases, the J end lost 3 bases, and 13 bases lay between the germline ends. The CDR3 has 12 residues. CDR1 and CDR2 from the germline V gene are SGHNT and YYREEE (reference sequence). This CDR3 reads CAGGGTEETQYF. In DNA, the CDR3 is TGTGCCGGAGGAGGGACCGAAGAGACCCAGTACTTC.

This clone was detected only once. The J gene is TRBJ2-1, the V gene TRBV18; 10 positions match TRBD2. Germline CDR1 KGHSH, CDR2 LQKENI. V shed 0 bases, J shed 7 bases, and the junction held 6 bases outside the gene matches. This CDR3 is built from 16 residues. The CDR3 here is CASSPPLAGVLNEQFF. DNA of the CDR3: TGTGCCAGCTCACCACCGCTAGCGGGAGTGCTAAATGAGCAGTTCTTC.

This sequence joins TRBV7-9 and TRBJ2-7, with 14 bases fitting TRBD2. V was pared by 5 bases and J by 4 bases, with 7 bases of the junction left unmatched. There are 16 residues in the CDR3. CDR1 is SEHNR, CDR2 FQNEAQ, per germline (reference sequence). The CDR3 DNA sequence: TGTGCCAGCAGCCCGACTAGCGGGGGGGCGAAGTACGAGCAGTACTTC. This gives the protein CASSPTSGGAKYEQYF.

V and J are TRBV19 and TRBJ1-2; 8 nucleotides align to TRBD1. Germline V gene sequence: CDR1 LNHDA, CDR2 SQIVND (reference sequence). The CDR3 is 14 residues long. V gave up 7 bases and J gave up 4 bases; unmatched junction bases: 8. The CDR3 DNA is TGTGCCAGTAACCGAGGACAGGGATTCTATGGCTACACCTTC. This codes for CASNRGQGFYGYTF.

The chain recombines TRBV6-2 or TRBV6-3 with TRBJ2-7, with D uncertain. The CDR3 runs to 15 residues. V lost 4 bases and J lost 4, with 17 bases in between. Germline CDR1 reads MNHEY; CDR2 reads SVGEGT. DNA for the CDR3: TGTGCCAGCAGTTCCCCGCGCGACAATCTATACGAGCAGTACTTC. Amino acid sequence: CASSSPRDNLYEQYF.

V is TRBV5-3 and J is TRBJ1-5; possibly TRBD1 for D (5 bases). TRBV5-3 carries the ORF label, with uncertain function. V was trimmed by 1 base and J by 3 bases, leaving 17 bases between them. This CDR3 comprises 17 residues. For the CDR3, the DNA is TGTGCCAGAAGCTTGTTAGATGCGGGACTTTTCAATCAGCCCCAGCATTTT. Amino acid sequence: CARSLLDAGLFNQPQHF.

V usage is TRBV28 and J usage is TRBJ1-2, with a possible D match to TRBD1 (5 bases). The length of the CDR3 is 12 residues. Trimming cost V 2 bases and J 8 bases, with 9 bases left between them. Germline values: CDR1 MDHEN, CDR2 SYDVKM. The CDR3 coding sequence is TGTGCCAGCAGTTTAGGGGCCCTCGGCTACACCTTC. As protein: CASSLGALGYTF.

This clone has more than one count but fewer than ten. This chain links TRBV7-9 with TRBJ1-3; TRBD1 matches at 8 bases. CDR3 length: 17 amino acids. J gave up 0 bases and V 5 bases, and 9 bases lay outside the gene matches. The germline CDR1 and CDR2 sequences are SEHNR and FQNEAQ (reference sequence). CDR3 loop: CASSLRTGPNSGNTIYF. CDR3 DNA: TGTGCCAGCAGCCTACGGACAGGGCCCAACTCTGGAAACACCATATATTTT. The whole variable domain, filled in from reference TRBV7-9 and TRBJ1-3, reads DTGVSQNPRHKITKRGQNVTFRCDPISEHNRLYWYRQTLGQGPEFLTYFQNEAQLEKSRLLSDRFSAERPKGSFSTLEIQRTEQGDSAMYLCASSLRTGPNSGNTIYFGEGSWLTVV.

The chain couples TRBV2 to TRBJ1-3; D is undetermined. With 10 bases removed from V and 0 bases from J, the gap between germline ends came to 10 bases. Germline lookup yields CDR1 SNHLY and CDR2 FYNNEI. CDR3 length: 13 residues. CDR3 sequence (DNA): TGTGCCACCAGACAAAACTCTGGAAACACCATATATTTT. Translation gives CATRQNSGNTIYF.

The gene calls are TRBV6-5 and TRBJ2-7, with 7 bases lining up with TRBD2. The CDR3 has 13 residues. Germline CDR1 and CDR2: MNHEY and SVGAGI. The V gene end was trimmed by 6 bases and the J gene end by 1 base; junction bases not matched to a gene: 3. The CDR3 spells CASSRTSSYEQYF. CDR3 DNA sequence: TGTGCCAGCAGCCGGACTAGTTCCTACGAGCAGTACTTC.

This clone was recorded a few times. The rearrangement links TRBV29-1 to TRBJ1-2; D is unclear. V was cut by 2 bases and J by 0 bases, with 10 bases left in between. This CDR3 has 14 amino acids. Germline lookup yields CDR1 SQVTM and CDR2 ANQGSEA. This chain's CDR3 is CSVEQREPNYGYTF. CDR3 in DNA: TGCAGCGTTGAACAACGGGAACCTAACTATGGCTACACCTTC.